This record covers a single T cell receptor beta chain. Clones were read by immunoSEQ multiplex PCR, and TCRdb kept only the in-frame ones, dropping some. In the table there are about 19,000 clones, roughly 87% of which are singletons. This entry belongs to a study of OX40 agonist ivuxolimab in advanced cancers. Germline CDR1 is SEHNR and CDR2 is FQNEAQ (reference sequence). V lost 5 bases, J lost 0 bases, and 4 bases stayed unmatched. The CDR3 is 14 residues long. This sequence was found in an adult with an advanced solid tumor such as melanoma, head and neck, liver or kidney cancer. Sequenced here: CD4+ or CD8+ T cells sorted from blood, sampled in a trial of the OX40 agonist ivuxolimab. The V and J genes are TRBV7-9 and TRBJ2-7; 7 bases are a match to TRBD1. CDR3 sequence (DNA): TGTGCCAGCAGCACCGGGACAGTCTCCTACGAGCAGTACTTC. Protein sequence: CASSTGTVSYEQYF. The full variable domain, with the rest looked up from reference TRBV7-9 and TRBJ2-7, is DTGVSQNPRHKITKRGQNVTFRCDPISEHNRLYWYRQTLGQGPEFLTYFQNEAQLEKSRLLSDRFSAERPKGSFSTLEIQRTEQGDSAMYLCASSTGTVSYEQYFGPGTRLTVT.